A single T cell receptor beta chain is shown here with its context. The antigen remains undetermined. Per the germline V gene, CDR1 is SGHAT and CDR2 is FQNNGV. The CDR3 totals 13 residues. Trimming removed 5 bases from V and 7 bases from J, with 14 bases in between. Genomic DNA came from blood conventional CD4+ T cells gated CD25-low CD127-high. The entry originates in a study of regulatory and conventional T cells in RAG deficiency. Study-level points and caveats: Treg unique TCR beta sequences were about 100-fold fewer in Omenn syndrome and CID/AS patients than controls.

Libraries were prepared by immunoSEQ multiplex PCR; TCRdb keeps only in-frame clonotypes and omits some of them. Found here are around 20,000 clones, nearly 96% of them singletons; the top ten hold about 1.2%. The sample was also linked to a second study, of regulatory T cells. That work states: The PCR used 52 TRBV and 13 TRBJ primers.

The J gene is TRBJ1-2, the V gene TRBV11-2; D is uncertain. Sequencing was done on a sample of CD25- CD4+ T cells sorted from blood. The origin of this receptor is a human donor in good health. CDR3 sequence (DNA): TGTGCCAGCAGCCTAGGCCGAGTCCTTGGCTACACCTTC. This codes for CASSLGRVLGYTF.